This TCR beta chain stems from a study of CD8 T cells in ankylosing spondylitis. Overall study findings and caveats: A number of the motif variants had already been described in reactive arthritis synovial fluid and blood. One TCR beta motif, made up of under ten highly homologous variants, appeared characteristic of ankylosing spondylitis blood.

V lost 6 bases to trimming and J lost 5 bases, with 17 bases between them. From germline, CDR1 is MNHEY and CDR2 SVGEGT. The CDR3 has 14 amino acids. This clonotype was counted many times. The antigen is undetermined. Libraries of TCR beta came from quantitative 5'-RACE with molecular barcodes. TCRdb reprocessed the 5' RACE reads via MiXCR and lists one record per CDR3 protein. The data hold around 770,000 distinct CDR3 sequences, with about 11% observed a single time. The TCR sequence derives from a male donor with ankylosing spondylitis. Sequencing was carried out using blood, either unsorted or a sorted T cell fraction (not recorded which). The chain carries TRBV6-2 or TRBV6-3 and TRBJ2-7; weak D call: TRBD2 (6 bases). CDR3 nucleotide sequence: TGTGCCAGCAGCCGCCTTACTAGCTACCACGAGCAGTACTTC. It is translated as CASSRLTSYHEQYF.